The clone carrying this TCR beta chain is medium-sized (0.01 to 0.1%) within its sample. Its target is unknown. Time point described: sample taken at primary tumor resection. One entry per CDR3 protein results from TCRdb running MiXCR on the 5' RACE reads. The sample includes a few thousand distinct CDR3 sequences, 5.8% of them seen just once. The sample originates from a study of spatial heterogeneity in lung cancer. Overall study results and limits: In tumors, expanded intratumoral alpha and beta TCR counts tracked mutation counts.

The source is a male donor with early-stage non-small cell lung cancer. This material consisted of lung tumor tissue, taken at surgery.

The CDR3 DNA reads TGCAGTGCTAGTCCTCTGTGGGAGAGTTCCTACGAGCAGTACTTC. It is translated as CSASPLWESSYEQYF. The chain combines TRBV20-1 with TRBJ2-7, with D tentatively TRBD2 (5 bases). The CDR3 spans 15 residues. Looked up from germline, CDR1 is DFQATT and CDR2 is SNEGSKA (reference sequence). Trimming left V 3 bases short and J 1 base short, with 16 bases between.